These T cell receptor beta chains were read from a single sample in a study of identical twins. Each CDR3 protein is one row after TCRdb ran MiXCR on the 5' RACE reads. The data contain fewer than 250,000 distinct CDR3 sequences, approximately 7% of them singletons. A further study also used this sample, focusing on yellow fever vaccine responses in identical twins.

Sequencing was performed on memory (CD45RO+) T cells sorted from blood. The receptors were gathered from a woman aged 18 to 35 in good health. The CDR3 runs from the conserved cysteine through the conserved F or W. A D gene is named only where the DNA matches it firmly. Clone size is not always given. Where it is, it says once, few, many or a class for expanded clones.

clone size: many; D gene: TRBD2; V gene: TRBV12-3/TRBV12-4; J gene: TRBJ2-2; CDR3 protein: CASTPVSGGPGTGELFF; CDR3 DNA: TGTGCCAGCACCCCGGTTAGCGGGGGCCCGGGGACCGGGGAGCTGTTTTTT
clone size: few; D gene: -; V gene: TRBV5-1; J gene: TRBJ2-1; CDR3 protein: CASSLGLEGGEQFF; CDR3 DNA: TGCGCCAGCAGCTTAGGCCTAGAGGGGGGGGAGCAGTTCTTC
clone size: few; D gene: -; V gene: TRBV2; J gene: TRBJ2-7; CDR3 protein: CASSGFTSSYEQYF; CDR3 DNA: TGTGCCAGCAGTGGATTCACGAGCTCCTACGAGCAGTACTTC
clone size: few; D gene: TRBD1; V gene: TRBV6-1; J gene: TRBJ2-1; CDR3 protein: CASRETGGSYNEQFF; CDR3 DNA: TGTGCCAGCAGGGAGACAGGGGGCTCCTACAATGAGCAGTTCTTC
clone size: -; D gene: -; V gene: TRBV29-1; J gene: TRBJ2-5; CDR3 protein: CSGEDAGNRETQYF; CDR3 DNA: TGCAGCGGTGAGGATGCGGGGAACAGAGAGACCCAGTACTTC
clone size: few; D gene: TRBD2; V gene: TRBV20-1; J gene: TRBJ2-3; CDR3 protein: CSASNSGGTDTQYF; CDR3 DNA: TGCAGTGCTAGCAATAGCGGGGGCACAGATACGCAGTATTTT
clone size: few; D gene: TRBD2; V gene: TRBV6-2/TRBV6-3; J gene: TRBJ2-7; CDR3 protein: CASSYTRTSGGPSYEQYF; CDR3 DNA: TGTGCCAGCAGTTACACAAGGACTAGCGGGGGACCCTCCTACGAGCAGTACTTC
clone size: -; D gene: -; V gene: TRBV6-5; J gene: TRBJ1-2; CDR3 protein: CASSYSTARGGYTF; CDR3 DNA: TGTGCCAGCAGTTACTCTACTGCCCGGGGCGGCTACACCTTC
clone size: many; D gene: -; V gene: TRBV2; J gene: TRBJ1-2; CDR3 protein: CASSESRVGGYTF; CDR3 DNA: TGTGCCAGCAGTGAAAGTAGGGTTGGTGGCTACACCTTC
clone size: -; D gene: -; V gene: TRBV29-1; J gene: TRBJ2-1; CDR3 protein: CSVGKTETYNEQFF; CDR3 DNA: TGCAGCGTTGGAAAGACAGAGACCTACAATGAGCAGTTCTTC
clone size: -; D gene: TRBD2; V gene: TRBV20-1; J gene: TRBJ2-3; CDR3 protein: CSARSHLSGRGPSTDTQYF; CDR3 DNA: TGCAGTGCTAGATCCCACCTTAGCGGGAGAGGGCCTAGCACAGATACGCAGTATTTT
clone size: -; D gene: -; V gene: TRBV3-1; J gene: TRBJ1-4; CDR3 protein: CAFSSDMRSDATNEKLFF; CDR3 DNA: TGTGCCTTCAGTTCAGACATGAGGTCGGACGCAACTAATGAAAAACTGTTTTTT
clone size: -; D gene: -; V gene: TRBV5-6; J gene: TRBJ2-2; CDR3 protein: CASSFYSSNTGELFF; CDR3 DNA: TGTGCCAGCAGCTTCTACAGCTCGAACACCGGGGAGCTGTTTTTT
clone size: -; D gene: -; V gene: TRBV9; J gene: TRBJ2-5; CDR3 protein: CASSPSGFQETQYF; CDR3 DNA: TGTGCCAGCAGCCCCAGCGGGTTCCAAGAGACCCAGTACTTC
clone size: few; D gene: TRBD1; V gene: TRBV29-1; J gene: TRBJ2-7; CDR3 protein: CSVGTGGFYEQYF; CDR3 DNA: TGCAGCGTCGGGACAGGGGGATTCTACGAGCAGTACTTC
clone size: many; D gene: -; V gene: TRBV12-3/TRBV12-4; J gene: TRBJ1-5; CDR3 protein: CASSGYSNQPQHF; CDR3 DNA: TGTGCCAGCAGTGGCTATAGCAATCAGCCCCAGCATTTT
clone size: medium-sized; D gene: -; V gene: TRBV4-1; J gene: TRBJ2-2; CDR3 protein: CASSQLDLIVNTGELFF; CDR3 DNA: TGCGCCAGCAGCCAGTTGGACTTAATTGTGAACACCGGGGAGCTGTTTTTT
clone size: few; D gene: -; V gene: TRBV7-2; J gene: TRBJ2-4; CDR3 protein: CASSPLLAKNIQYF; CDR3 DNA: TGTGCCAGCAGCCCCTTGCTAGCCAAAAACATTCAGTACTTC
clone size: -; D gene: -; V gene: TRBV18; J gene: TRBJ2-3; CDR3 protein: CASSPNRAGTDTQYF; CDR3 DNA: TGTGCCAGCTCACCAAACAGGGCGGGCACAGATACGCAGTATTTT
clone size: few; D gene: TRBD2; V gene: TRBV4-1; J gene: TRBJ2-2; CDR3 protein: CASSQVSLAGTGELFF; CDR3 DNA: TGCGCCAGCAGCCAAGTATCGCTAGCGGGAACCGGGGAGCTGTTTTTT
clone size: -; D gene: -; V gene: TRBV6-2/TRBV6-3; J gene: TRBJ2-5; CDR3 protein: CASSNPAGYQETQYF; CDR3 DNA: TGTGCCAGCAGTAACCCAGCGGGCTACCAAGAGACCCAGTACTTC
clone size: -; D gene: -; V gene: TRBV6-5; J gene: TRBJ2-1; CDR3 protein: CASSYLSRSYNEQFF; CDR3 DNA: TGTGCCAGCAGTTACCTTAGCCGCTCCTACAATGAGCAGTTCTTC
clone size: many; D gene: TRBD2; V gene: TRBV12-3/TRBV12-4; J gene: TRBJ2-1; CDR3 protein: CASSSSAGGRVF; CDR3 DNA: TGTGCCAGCAGTTCCTCGGCGGGAGGACGAGTGTTC
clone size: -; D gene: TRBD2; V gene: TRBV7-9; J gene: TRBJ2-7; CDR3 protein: CASSRGEGSYELYF; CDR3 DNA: TGTGCCAGCAGCCGGGGGGAGGGGTCCTACGAGCTGTACTTC
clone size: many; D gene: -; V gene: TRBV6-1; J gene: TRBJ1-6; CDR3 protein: CASSPLTGTNSPLHF; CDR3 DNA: TGTGCCAGCAGTCCCCTAACAGGGACCAATTCACCCCTCCACTTT
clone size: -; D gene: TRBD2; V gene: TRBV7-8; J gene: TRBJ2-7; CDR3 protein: CASSPQLAGAAEQYF; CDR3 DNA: TGTGCCAGCAGCCCCCAACTAGCGGGAGCGGCAGAGCAGTACTTC
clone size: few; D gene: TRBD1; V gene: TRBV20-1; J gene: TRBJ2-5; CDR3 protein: CSARGQGDQETQYF; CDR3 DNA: TGCAGTGCTAGGGGACAGGGGGACCAAGAGACCCAGTACTTC
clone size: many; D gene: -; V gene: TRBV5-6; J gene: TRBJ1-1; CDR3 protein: CASSLAPIGGAEAFF; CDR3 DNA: TGTGCCAGCAGCTTGGCCCCTATCGGTGGGGCTGAAGCTTTCTTT
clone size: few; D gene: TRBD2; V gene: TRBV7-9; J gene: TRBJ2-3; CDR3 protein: CASSFFRTSGGTDTQYF; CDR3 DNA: TGTGCCAGCAGCTTTTTCCGGACTAGCGGGGGTACAGATACGCAGTATTTT
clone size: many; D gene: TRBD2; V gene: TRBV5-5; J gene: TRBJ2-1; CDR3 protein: CASSSGLAGGLVSEQFF; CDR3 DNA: TGTGCCAGCAGCTCGGGACTAGCGGGAGGTCTGGTCTCTGAGCAGTTCTTC
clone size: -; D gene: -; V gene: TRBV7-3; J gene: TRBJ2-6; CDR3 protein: CASSLKGASGANVLTF; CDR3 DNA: TGTGCCAGCAGCTTAAAGGGCGCCTCTGGGGCCAACGTCCTGACTTTC
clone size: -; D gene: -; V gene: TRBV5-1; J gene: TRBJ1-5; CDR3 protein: CASRSGAGSNQPQHF; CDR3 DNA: TGCGCCAGCAGGTCGGGGGCCGGTAGCAATCAGCCCCAGCATTTT
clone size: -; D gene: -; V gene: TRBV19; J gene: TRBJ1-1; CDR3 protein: CASMAGTQVSGEAFF; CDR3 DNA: TGTGCCAGTATGGCCGGGACTCAAGTTTCGGGTGAAGCTTTCTTT
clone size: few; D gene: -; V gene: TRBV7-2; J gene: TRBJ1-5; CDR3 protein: CASSTGRGPYSNQPQHF; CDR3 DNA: TGTGCCAGCAGCACAGGACGGGGACCTTATAGCAATCAGCCCCAGCATTTT
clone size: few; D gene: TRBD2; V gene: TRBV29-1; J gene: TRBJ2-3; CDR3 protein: CSVTRGGLLDTQYF; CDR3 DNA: TGCAGCGTCACCCGGGGAGGGTTGCTAGATACGCAGTATTTT
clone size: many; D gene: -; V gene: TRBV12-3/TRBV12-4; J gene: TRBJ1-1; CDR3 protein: CASKYGREAFF; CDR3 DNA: TGTGCCAGCAAGTACGGGCGTGAAGCTTTCTTT
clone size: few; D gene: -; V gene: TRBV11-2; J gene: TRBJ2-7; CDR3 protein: CASSTSQGAPYEQYF; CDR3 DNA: TGTGCCAGCAGCACTTCCCAGGGAGCCCCCTACGAGCAGTACTTC
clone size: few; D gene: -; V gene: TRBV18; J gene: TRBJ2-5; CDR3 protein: CASSRLGQYQETQYF; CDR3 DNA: TGTGCCAGCTCACGCCTAGGGCAGTACCAAGAGACCCAGTACTTC
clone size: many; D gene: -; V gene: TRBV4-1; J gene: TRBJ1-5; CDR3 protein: CASSQGTGGGNQPQHF; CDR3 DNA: TGCGCCAGCAGCCAAGGGACTGGGGGTGGCAATCAGCCCCAGCATTTT
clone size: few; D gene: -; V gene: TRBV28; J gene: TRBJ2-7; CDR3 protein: CASSAPRETLVSEQYF; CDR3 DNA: TGTGCCAGCAGTGCTCCTCGAGAGACACTGGTATCCGAGCAGTACTTC
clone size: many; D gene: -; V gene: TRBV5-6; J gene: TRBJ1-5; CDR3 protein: CASSLRGAAYQPQHF; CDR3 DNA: TGTGCCAGCAGCTTGCGTGGGGCAGCGTATCAGCCCCAGCATTTT
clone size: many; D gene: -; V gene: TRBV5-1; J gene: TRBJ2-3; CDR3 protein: CASSWRDSHSPNTDTQYF; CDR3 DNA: TGCGCCAGCAGCTGGCGGGACAGCCACTCACCAAACACAGATACGCAGTATTTT
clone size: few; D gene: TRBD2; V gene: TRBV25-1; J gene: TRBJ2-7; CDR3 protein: CASRGTSGAYEQYF; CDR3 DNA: TGTGCCAGCAGGGGGACTAGCGGAGCCTACGAGCAGTACTTC
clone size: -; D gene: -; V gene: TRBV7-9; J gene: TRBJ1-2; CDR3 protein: CASSFMGSGYTF; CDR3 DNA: TGTGCCAGCAGCTTTATGGGTAGTGGCTACACCTTC
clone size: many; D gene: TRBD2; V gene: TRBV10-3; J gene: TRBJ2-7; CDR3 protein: CAIRERGLAGVEQYF; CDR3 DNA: TGTGCCATCAGGGAGAGAGGACTAGCGGGAGTCGAGCAGTACTTC
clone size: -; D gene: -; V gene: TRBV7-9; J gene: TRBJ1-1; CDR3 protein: CASSLGPMSQDRAFF; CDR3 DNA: TGTGCCAGCAGCTTAGGCCCGATGTCCCAAGATAGGGCTTTCTTT
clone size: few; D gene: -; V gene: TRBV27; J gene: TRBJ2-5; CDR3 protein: CASSSQYQETQYF; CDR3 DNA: TGTGCCAGCAGTTCCCAGTACCAAGAGACCCAGTACTTC
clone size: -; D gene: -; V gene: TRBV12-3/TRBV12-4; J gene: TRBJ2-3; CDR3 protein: CTSCYSRWQVTSTDTQYF; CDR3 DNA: TGTACCAGCTGCTACTCCCGGTGGCAGGTAACTAGCACAGATACGCAGTATTTT
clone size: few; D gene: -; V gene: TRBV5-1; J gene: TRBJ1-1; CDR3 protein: CASSSDGVFAFF; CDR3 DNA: TGCGCCAGCAGCTCGGACGGAGTATTCGCTTTCTTT
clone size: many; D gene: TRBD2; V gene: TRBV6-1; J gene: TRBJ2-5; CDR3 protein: CASSQQPGTSLRETQYF; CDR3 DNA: TGTGCCAGCAGCCAACAGCCCGGGACTAGCCTCCGAGAGACCCAGTACTTC